This T cell receptor beta chain stems from a study of identical twins (dated by TCRdb to 2015 to 2016). In the study overall: The study deep-sequenced TCR alpha and beta repertoires from monozygotic twins, unrelated adults of various ages and cord blood to test whether fetal clonotypes persist. To rule out contamination, the twin experiments were replicated at different times with different library preparation protocols. General conclusions and limits of the study: In monozygotic twins, recombination models systematically underestimated out-of-frame TCR alpha sharing, but the models matched the sharing seen between unrelated individuals. Zero-insertion analyses could be partly confounded by invariant T cells such as MAIT and iNKT, though diverse VJ usage argued against such confounding for most clonotypes. Fewer insertions were carried by abundant cord blood beta clonotypes, a similar but weaker trend appeared in young adult naive repertoires, and no such trend appeared in memory repertoires. Because the same donors could not be followed over many years, the conclusions depended on cross-sectional statistical analysis. The excess sharing between twins in beta out-of-frame sequences was weaker because fewer shared sequences reduced the signal-to-noise ratio. Out-of-frame TCR alpha sequences shared between twins showed an excess of low generation-probability sequences compared with coincidental sharing between unrelated individuals.

From its cysteine to its phenylalanine, the CDR3 spans 15 amino acids. Kept here is only the CDR3 DNA, which spans 45 bases and is read in frame from base 1. From V the trimming removes 0 bases and from J it removes 4 bases, while the gene matches leave 5 bases of the junction unaccounted for. From a lookup of the germline V gene, CDR1 and CDR2 are SGHRS and YFSETQ. This clonotype has just a few counts. Its antigen remains unidentified. Base qualities were left out, and no much larger clone turns up one base away. The library came from 5' RACE. The sequencer was an Illumina HiSeq 2000. Template switching introduced a universal primer binding site; the final cDNA contained a unique molecular identifier, enabling accurate counting of TCR cDNA molecules. Specific primers in the conserved constant-segment region were used to synthesize first-strand cDNA for TCR alpha and beta chains. To control for contamination, each cDNA library was double barcoded with a SMART-Mk sample barcode plus Illumina barcodes. TruSeq adapter sequences, together with Illumina sample barcodes, were added in two successive PCR steps. Sequencing of the TCR alpha and beta cDNA libraries was done on the Illumina HiSeq platform using custom primers. In the source study's methods: MiGEC was used to process raw reads and extract unique molecular identifiers, and MiXCR was used to find CDR3 positions. For each individual, recombination models were inferred using an EM algorithm with the repgenHMM and IGoR tools. Shared clonotype analysis was performed with the tcR package in R, normalizing sharing by the product of cloneset sizes. To study raw recombination free of thymic and clonal selection effects, out-of-frame nonproductive sequences were analyzed. TCRdb redid the processing of the public reads, applying fastp at Q25 and MiXCR, and retained in-frame beta chains. Identical CDR3 protein sequences are pooled into one entry, listed with their most common genes and DNA. TCRdb, not the original authors, processed these V and J calls. A total of roughly 770,000 distinct CDR3 sequences appear in this sample, roughly 18% of them only once. About an eighth of the sample is taken by the ten largest.

Every donor was a healthy Caucasian. Three pairs of female monozygotic twins, all aged roughly 18 to 30 years, were included in the twin cohort. RNA for TCR libraries was isolated from peripheral blood mononuclear cells. These data were also filed under a second study, of T cells expressing NK-cell markers. In that second paper, the authors write: Roughly 8 donors provided sorted CD3+CD56+NKG2C+, CD3+CD56+NKG2C- and CD3+CD56-NKG2C+ T-cell subsets, whose TCR beta-chain repertoires were profiled. Among the eight sequenced donors, only one was HCMV-seronegative, while the other seven were HCMV-seropositive. In several experiments an anti-gammadeltaTCR antibody was added to restrict sorting to alphabetaTCR-expressing T cells. In a handful of donors, the dominant CD3+CD56+NKG2C+ clonotypes were found to rank among the top 10 CD8+ clonotypes and to make up about 1.0-7.5% of CD8+ T cells. Those dominant clonotypes were again the most abundant among CD3+CD56-NKG2C+ cells in a handful of donors, at 28.3-60.1%. Whether the expanded NKG2C-expressing T cell clones were specific for HCMV antigens was left unclear. The eight sequenced donors were randomly selected healthy volunteers, three men and five women. HCMV serostatus was determined by detecting HCMV-specific IgG in serum with a commercial ELISA kit. For six donors, unsorted PBMC were also used to sequence bulk peripheral blood T-cell repertoires. MIGEC handled demultiplexing of the reads and grouping by UMI, while MiTCR was used to assemble and quantify clonotypes. To exclude erroneous sequences, any TCR cDNA sequence not supported by at least two reads was discarded. Downstream repertoire analysis used the tcR package, and clonotypes were matched across fractions by CDR3 nucleotide sequence plus V segment. VDJmatch was used to annotate antigen specificity against VDJdb, with one amino acid substitution allowed in CDR3.

Sequencing input: PBMCs. The rearranged segments are TRBV5-1 and TRBJ2-7, with 9 bases aligning to TRBD2. The clonotype was recovered from a woman younger than 35 in good health. The CDR3 protein is CASSLDPSGNYEQYF. The DNA is TGCGCCAGCAGCTTGGATCCTAGCGGGAATTACGAGCAGTACTTC.